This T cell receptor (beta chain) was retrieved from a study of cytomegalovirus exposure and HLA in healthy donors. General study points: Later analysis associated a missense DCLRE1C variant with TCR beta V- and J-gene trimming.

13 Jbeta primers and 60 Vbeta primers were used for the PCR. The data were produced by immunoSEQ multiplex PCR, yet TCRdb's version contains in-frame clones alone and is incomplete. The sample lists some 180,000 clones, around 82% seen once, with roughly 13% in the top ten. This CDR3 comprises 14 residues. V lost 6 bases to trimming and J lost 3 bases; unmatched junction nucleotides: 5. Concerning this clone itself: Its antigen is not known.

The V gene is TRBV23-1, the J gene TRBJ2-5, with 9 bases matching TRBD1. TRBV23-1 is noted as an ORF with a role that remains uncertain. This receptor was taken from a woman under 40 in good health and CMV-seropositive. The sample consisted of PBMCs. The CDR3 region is CASSQGDREETQYF. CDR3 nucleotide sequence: TGCGCCAGCAGCCAAGGGGACAGGGAAGAGACCCAGTACTTC.